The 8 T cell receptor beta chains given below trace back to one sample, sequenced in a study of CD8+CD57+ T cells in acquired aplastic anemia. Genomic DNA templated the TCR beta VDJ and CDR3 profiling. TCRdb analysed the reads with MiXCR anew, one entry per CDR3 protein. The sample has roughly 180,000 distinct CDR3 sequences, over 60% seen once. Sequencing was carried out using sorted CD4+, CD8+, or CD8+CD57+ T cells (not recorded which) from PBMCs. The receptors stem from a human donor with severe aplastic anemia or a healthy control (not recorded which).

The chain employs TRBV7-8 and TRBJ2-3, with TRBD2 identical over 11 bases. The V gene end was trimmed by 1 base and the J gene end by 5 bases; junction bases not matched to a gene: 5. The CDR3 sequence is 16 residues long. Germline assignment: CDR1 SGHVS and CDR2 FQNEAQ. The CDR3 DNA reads TGTGCCAGCAGCTTAGAACTAGCGGGAGAATTAGATACGCAGTATTTT. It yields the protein CASSLELAGELDTQYF.

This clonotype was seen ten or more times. The chain's CDR3 is CASSPLAGGYTYEQYF. As DNA, the CDR3 is TGTGCCAGCAGTCCACTAGCGGGGGGCTACACCTACGAGCAGTACTTC. The chain recombines TRBV27 with TRBJ2-7; 12 nucleotides line up with TRBD2. The CDR3 is 16 amino acids. In germline, CDR1 is MNHEY, CDR2 SMNVEV (reference sequence). The trim removed 5 bases at V and 2 bases at J, leaving 7 bases unmatched.

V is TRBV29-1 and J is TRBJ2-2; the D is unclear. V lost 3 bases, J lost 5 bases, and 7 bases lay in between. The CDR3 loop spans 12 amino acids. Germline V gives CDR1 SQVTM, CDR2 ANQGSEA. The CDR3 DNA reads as TGCAGCGTTGAGCCAACTACCGGGGAGCTGTTTTTT. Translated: CSVEPTTGELFF.

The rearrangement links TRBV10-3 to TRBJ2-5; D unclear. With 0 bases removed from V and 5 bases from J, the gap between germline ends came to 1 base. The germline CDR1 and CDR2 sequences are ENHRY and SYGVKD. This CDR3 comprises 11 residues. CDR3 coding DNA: TGTGCCATCAGTGAGTCGGAGACCCAGTACTTC. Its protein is CAISESETQYF.

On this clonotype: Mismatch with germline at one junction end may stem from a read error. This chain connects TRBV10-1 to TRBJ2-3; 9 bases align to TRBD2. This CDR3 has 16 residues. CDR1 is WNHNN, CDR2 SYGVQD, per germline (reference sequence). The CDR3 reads CAISEGASGATDTQYF. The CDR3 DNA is TGTGCCATCAGTGAGGGGGCTAGCGGGGCTACAGATACGCAGTATTTT.

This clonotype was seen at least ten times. As DNA, the CDR3 is TGTGCCAGCAGTGACCCGGGACTGATCTACGAGCAGTACTTC. This codes for CASSDPGLIYEQYF. The J gene is TRBJ2-7, the V gene TRBV6-1; a possible D gene is TRBD2 (6 bases). Trimming left V 3 bases short and J 3 bases short, with 12 bases between. The V gene's germline CDR1 is MNHNS and CDR2 SASEGT. This CDR3 spans 14 amino acids.

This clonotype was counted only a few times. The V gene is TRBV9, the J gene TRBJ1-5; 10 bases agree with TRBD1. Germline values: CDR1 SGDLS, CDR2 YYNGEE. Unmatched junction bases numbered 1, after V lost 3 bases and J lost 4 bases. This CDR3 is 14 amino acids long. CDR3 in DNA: TGTGCCAGCAGCGGGACAGGGGGGAATCAGCCCCAGCATTTT. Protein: CASSGTGGNQPQHF.

This chain's CDR3 is CASSEDAEQFF. CDR3 DNA: TGCGCCAGCAGTGAGGACGCCGAGCAGTTCTTC. J is TRBJ2-1 and V is TRBV10-1; D call uncertain. V shed 2 bases and J shed 10 bases, with 6 bases lying between them. The V gene's germline CDR1 is WNHNN and CDR2 SYGVQD (reference sequence). The CDR3 is 11 residues long.